This TCR beta chain was captured in a study of blood T cells in healthy people across ages. As for the study in general: About one barcoded beta molecule per two T cells was the capture yield of template switching. Findings and caveats of the study: One million T cells yielded diversity estimates that were considered underestimates.

Healthy Caucasian individuals from Russia aged about 6 to 90 were enrolled as donors. Drawing of peripheral blood yielded ten milliliters from each donor. It was with a sample-barcoded 5' primer and a J-beta primer mix that a second PCR of roughly 6 to 12 cycles was run. TCRdb re-called the 5' RACE reads with MiXCR, one entry per CDR3 protein. This table holds about 800,000 distinct CDR3 sequences, roughly 64% found once. To note about this clonotype: Its antigen remains unknown.

V shed 2 bases, J shed 10 bases, and the junction held 26 bases outside the gene matches. The CDR3 spans 20 residues. In germline, CDR1 is MNHEY, CDR2 SVGEGT. The TCR sequence derives from a man aged 25-45 years in good health. Sequenced sample: blood. V gene TRBV6-2 or TRBV6-3 combines with J gene TRBJ2-1; 7 bases are shared with TRBD2. The CDR3 bases are TGTGCCAGCAGTTACGGCCAAGCGGGGTGGTTGGGTCCCGATTGGTTCGAGCAGTTCTTC. Its translation: CASSYGQAGWLGPDWFEQFF.